This entry is about one TCR beta chain. This record comes from a study of T cell responses to AZD1222 COVID-19 vaccine. The CDR3 length is 16 residues. The germline V gene encodes CDR1 MNHEY and CDR2 SVGAGI. V lost 0 bases to trimming and J lost 8 bases; unmatched junction nucleotides: 8. Profiling relied on immunoSEQ multiplex PCR, and the TCRdb table lists in-frame clones only, not all of them. The data contain roughly 170,000 clones, around 90% of them seen just once; the ten biggest clones take up 2.6%. The rearrangement uses TRBV6-5 and TRBJ2-1; 9 bases fit TRBD2. This specimen consisted of peripheral blood, obtained on day 0 of AZD1222 vaccination. The sequence derives from an adult in good health. The CDR3 protein is CASSYSAGGGYYEQFF. CDR3 nucleotide sequence: TGTGCCAGCAGTTACTCCGCGGGAGGGGGCTATTATGAGCAGTTCTTC.